This TCR beta chain is from a study of cytotoxic CD8 clonotypes in ibrutinib-treated CLL. Points from the study as a whole: Clonality was elevated at ibrutinib response and had returned toward baseline at progression.

The data were produced by immunoSEQ multiplex PCR, yet TCRdb's version contains in-frame clones alone and is incomplete. The profile shows 250,000 to 350,000 clones, roughly three quarters of them singletons. Per the germline V gene, CDR1 is MDHEN and CDR2 is SYDVKM. The CDR3 is 14 amino acids. V was clipped by 5 bases and J by 7 bases; unmatched bases: 8. As concerns this clone: What it binds is unknown.

This rearrangement joins TRBV28 to TRBJ2-5; TRBD1 agrees at 9 bases. This specimen was PBMCs, taken at disease progression, from a patient treated with ibrutinib. The clonotype was recovered from a human donor with chronic lymphocytic leukemia. DNA of the CDR3: TGTGCCAGCAGTCCGGGACAGGGTTGGGGGACCCAGTACTTC. It yields the protein CASSPGQGWGTQYF.